A single sample gave rise to the 20 T cell receptor beta chains below, sequenced in a study of blood T cell repertoires in COVID-19. Only in-frame clones appear in the TCRdb table, and some are missing; sequencing was by immunoSEQ multiplex PCR. In the table there are fewer than 300,000 clones, roughly 84% of which are singletons. Material for sequencing was peripheral blood. Receptors were obtained from a person in their 70s with COVID-19, enrolled during active disease.

The chain uses TRBV6-5 and TRBJ1-1; D gene ambiguous. The CDR3 is 11 amino acids. V was pared by 10 bases and J by 10 bases, with 16 bases between. Germline CDR1 MNHEY, CDR2 SVGAGI. The CDR3 DNA is TGTGCCACCTTGGGAGGGCGGGGAGCTTTCTTT. Translated, it gives CATLGGRGAFF.

V usage is TRBV19 and J usage is TRBJ1-2; D is uncertain. The V gene lost 1 base and the J gene lost 8 bases, with 14 bases spanning the gap. Germline lookup yields CDR1 LNHDA and CDR2 SQIVND (reference sequence). CDR3 length: 14 amino acids. The CDR3 nucleotides are TGTGCCAGTAGTATAGTTGGCGGTCCGGGGGGCTACACCTTC. Its protein product is CASSIVGGPGGYTF.

V usage is TRBV7-8 and J usage is TRBJ2-7; 10 bases map to TRBD1. CDR1 and CDR2 from the germline V gene are SGHVS and FQNEAQ. V lost 5 bases and J lost 6; bases outside the gene matches: 7. CDR3 length: 14 residues. The chain's CDR3 is CASSLRQGATEQYF. DNA for the CDR3: TGTGCCAGCAGCCTCCGACAGGGGGCCACCGAGCAGTACTTC.

The gene calls are TRBV14 and TRBJ2-5; 9 positions agree with TRBD1. Per germline, CDR1 SGHDN and CDR2 FVKESK. The CDR3 has 15 residues. J was trimmed by 5 bases and V by 5 bases; bases with no gene match: 9. This chain's CDR3 is CASSLPGQGGETQYF. In DNA, the CDR3 is TGTGCCAGCAGCTTACCGGGACAGGGTGGGGAGACCCAGTACTTC.

Only a few counts were recorded for this clone. The chain joins TRBV27 to TRBJ2-7; a weak D match, TRBD2 (5 bases). Trimming stripped 5 bases from V and 1 base from J, with 12 bases between. CDR1 and CDR2 from the germline V gene are MNHEY and SMNVEV (reference sequence). The CDR3 runs to 14 residues. CDR3 amino acids: CASSGRDWSYEQYF. CDR3 DNA sequence: TGTGCCAGCAGTGGACGGGATTGGTCCTACGAGCAGTACTTC.

The CDR3 protein is CASSPNPRTAYGYTF. Here the CDR3 DNA reads TGCGCCAGCAGCCCGAATCCCCGGACAGCATATGGCTACACCTTC. V and J are TRBV4-1 and TRBJ1-2; D is perhaps TRBD1 (6 bases). The CDR3 runs 15 residues. The V end lost 4 bases, the J end lost 5 bases, and 17 bases lay between the germline ends. The germline V gene has CDR1 MGHRA and CDR2 YSYEKL.

The chain combines TRBV6-1 with TRBJ2-7; D may be TRBD1 (6 bases). V lost 0 bases to trimming and J lost 4 bases, with 16 bases between them. The CDR3 totals 16 residues. Germline V gene data show CDR1 as MNHNS and CDR2 as SASEGT. The CDR3 region has the DNA TGTGCCAGCAGTGAAGCGATTTACAGGGCAACATACGAGCAGTACTTC. It yields the protein CASSEAIYRATYEQYF.

The rearrangement joins TRBV27 to TRBJ1-5; tentative D call: TRBD1 (5 bases). CDR1 is MNHEY and CDR2 is SMNVEV in the germline V gene (reference sequence). The CDR3 contains 15 residues. V gave up 4 bases and J gave up 0 bases, with 10 bases separating them. CDR3 amino acids: CASSSGGTSNQPQHF. The CDR3, as DNA: TGTGCCAGCAGTTCGGGGGGGACTAGCAATCAGCCCCAGCATTTT.

This chain connects TRBV11-2 to TRBJ2-7, with 12 bases matching TRBD1. Germline values: CDR1 SGHAT, CDR2 FQNNGV. The CDR3 runs 18 residues. Unmatched junction bases numbered 12, after V lost 1 base and J lost 5 bases. For the CDR3, the DNA is TGTGCCAGCAGCTTAGCCCCGATTCCGGGACAGGGGGCCCACGAGCAGTACTTC. Protein product: CASSLAPIPGQGAHEQYF.

This rearrangement joins TRBV10-3 to TRBJ2-7; maybe TRBD2 (6 bases). The V gene's germline CDR1 is ENHRY and CDR2 SYGVKD. The ends were cut back, 8 bases at V and 2 bases at J, with 13 bases in the middle. The CDR3 sequence is 13 residues long. Written as DNA, the CDR3 is TGTGCCATCGGGCGGGGCAGCGCCTACGAGCAGTACTTC. Translated, it gives CAIGRGSAYEQYF.

A note on this clone: Within the sample, other DNA sequences also encode this same CDR3. V and J are TRBV5-1 and TRBJ2-5, with 9 bases matching TRBD1. The ends lost 0 bases at V and 2 bases at J; junction bases unmatched: 2. Per germline, CDR1 SGHRS and CDR2 YFSETQ. The CDR3 sequence is 15 residues long. CDR3 bases: TGCGCCAGCAGCTTGGCCGGGACAGGGCAAGAGACCCAGTACTTC. It specifies CASSLAGTGQETQYF.

The chain has TRBV6-4 and TRBJ2-1; 8 bases line up with TRBD2. The germline V gene encodes CDR1 MRHNA and CDR2 SNTAGT. The CDR3 has 15 amino acids. The V segment lost 4 bases and the J segment 2 bases; nucleotides outside the gene matches: 4. CDR3 nucleotide sequence: TGTGCCAGCAGTGCCCAGCGGGAGACCTACAATGAGCAGTTCTTC. This codes for CASSAQRETYNEQFF.

In its sample, this clone was seen a few times. The rearrangement links TRBV5-5 to TRBJ1-6; no firm D call. This CDR3 comprises 14 residues. The V gene's germline CDR1 is SGHKS and CDR2 YYEKEE (reference sequence). V was trimmed by 0 bases and J by 4 bases, leaving 5 bases between them. CDR3 DNA: TGTGCCAGCAGCTTGGTCGTATATAATTCACCCCTCCACTTT. It translates to CASSLVVYNSPLHF.

V and J are TRBV11-2 and TRBJ1-5; D unclear. CDR3 size: 15 residues. The ends were cut back, 5 bases at V and 4 bases at J, with 15 bases in the middle. CDR1 and CDR2 (germline): SGHAT, FQNNGV. CDR3 nucleotides: TGTGCCAGCAGCCCAGGAAGGATAGGAAATCAGCCCCAGCATTTT. Translated: CASSPGRIGNQPQHF.

This clone appeared a single time. The rearrangement links TRBV4-1 to TRBJ2-5; possibly TRBD1 for D (5 bases). Germline-derived CDR1 and CDR2 are MGHRA and YSYEKL. Trimming left V 1 base short and J 2 bases short, with 11 bases between. There are 15 residues in the CDR3. In nucleotides, the CDR3 is TGCGCCAGCAGCCAAGGGATGACAGTACAAGAGACCCAGTACTTC. Translated, it gives CASSQGMTVQETQYF.

The V gene is TRBV19, the J gene TRBJ1-6; D not certain. The CDR3 runs to 14 residues. CDR1 and CDR2 from the germline V gene are LNHDA and SQIVND (reference sequence). V lost 5 bases, J lost 3 bases, and 8 bases lay in between. CDR3 amino acids: CASSAGNYNSPLHF. In nucleotides, the CDR3 is TGTGCCAGTAGTGCCGGGAACTATAATTCACCCCTCCACTTT.

The V and J genes are TRBV19 and TRBJ1-4; maybe TRBD1 (6 bases). Deletions cut 3 bases from V and 5 bases from J, with 13 bases between. CDR3 length equals 15 residues. From germline, CDR1 is LNHDA and CDR2 SQIVND (reference sequence). This CDR3 is CASSILGTKNEKLFF. The CDR3 DNA is TGTGCCAGTAGTATCCTAGGGACAAAGAATGAAAAACTGTTTTTT. The full variable domain, in which reference TRBV19 and TRBJ1-4 provide the parts outside the CDR3, is DGGITQSPKYLFRKEGQNVTLSCEQNLNHDAMYWYRQDPGQGLRLIYYSQIVNDFQKGDIAEGYSVSREKKESFPLTVTSAQKNPTAFYLCASSILGTKNEKLFFGSGTQLSVL.

The chain employs TRBV27 and TRBJ2-1, with 14 bases matching TRBD2. Germline-derived CDR1 and CDR2 are MNHEY and SMNVEV (reference sequence). The CDR3 has 18 amino acids. V gave up 0 bases and J gave up 9 bases; unmatched junction bases: 10. The CDR3 DNA sequence: TGTGCCAGCAGTTTATCGATAACCGGGACTAGCGGGAGAAGTGAGCAGTTCTTC. This codes for CASSLSITGTSGRSEQFF.

In DNA form, the CDR3 reads TGTGCCAGCAGCTTATCGGGACAGCCAACCTACGAGCAGTACTTC. Protein: CASSLSGQPTYEQYF. J is TRBJ2-7 and V is TRBV7-2, with TRBD1 matching 7 bases. CDR3 length: 15 amino acids. V gave up 2 bases and J gave up 2 bases; unmatched junction bases: 6. Germline loops: CDR1 SGHTA, CDR2 FQGNSA.

This chain links TRBV11-2 with TRBJ1-2; maybe TRBD1 (6 bases). Trimming stripped 1 base from V and 4 bases from J, with 10 bases between. Looked up from germline, CDR1 is SGHAT and CDR2 is FQNNGV. CDR3 length equals 14 residues. The CDR3 loop is CASSLAGQTYGYTF. The CDR3 DNA sequence: TGTGCCAGCAGCTTAGCCGGACAGACCTATGGCTACACCTTC. The entire variable domain, with the rest obtained from reference TRBV11-2 and TRBJ1-2, is as follows: EAGVAQSPRYKIIEKRQSVAFWCNPISGHATLYWYQQILGQGPKLLIQFQNNGVVDDSQLPKDRFSAERLKGVDSTLKIQPAKLEDSAVYLCASSLAGQTYGYTFGSGTRLTVV.